Sequencing of this T cell receptor (beta chain) was carried out in a study of neurological immune-mediated disorders. Germline values: CDR1 DFQATT, CDR2 SNEGSKA (reference sequence). This CDR3 comprises 16 residues. Trimming removed 3 bases from V and 1 base from J; junction bases left unmatched: 7. Time point here: longitudinal time-point 1 (baseline). The authors made cDNA by 5'RACE with 10-nucleotide random UMIs. Every sequencing run produced over 160 million TCR-beta sequences that came from 15-18 subjects. TCRdb ran MiXCR on the 5' RACE reads and lists one entry per CDR3 protein. The repertoire includes approximately 46,000 distinct CDR3 sequences, 9% to 10% of them detected once, and about 1.6% sits in the top ten. This clonotype was recorded many times. Its antigen is still unknown. Points from the study as a whole: The study found the most TCR clonal expansion in HTLV-1-associated myelopathy and the least in multiple sclerosis, below healthy controls. The expanded clones of different subjects shared no CDR3 amino acid sequences (suggesting private repertoires in all groups).

The sample comprised PBMCs. This TCR was recovered from a middle-aged woman in good health. The V call is TRBV20-1, the J call TRBJ2-5; 11 bases map to TRBD2. The CDR3, as DNA: TGCAGTGCTAGGTGGGCTAGCGGGGGGATCCAAGAGACCCAGTACTTC. It encodes CSARWASGGIQETQYF.